This TCR beta chain was captured in a study of blood T cell repertoires in COVID-19 (dated by TCRdb to 2020 to 2022). Concerning the study at large: Collaborator samples came from the United States, Italy and Spain and covered acute and convalescent phases of COVID-19. Deeply sampled blood TCRbeta repertoires from subjects exposed to, actively infected with, or recovered from COVID-19 were included in the dataset. Samples came from the ongoing ImmuneRACE study (first 160 participants) plus 1,254 subjects from 6 global collaborators. Where available, HLA class I and class II types were obtained from metadata supplied by the sample provider rather than from assay-based typing. The repertoires were released in a freely available public database intended as a resource for research on the immune response to SARS-CoV-2. The prospective study material was composed of cDNA or gDNA derived from T cells, B-cell-depleted T cells, or PBMCs. The sample metadata nearly always contained a de-identified subject ID, COVID-19 status, age in years and sex.

TCRbeta CDR3 regions were amplified from genomic DNA using the immunoSEQ Assay, a bias-controlled multiplex PCR. The study's processing was this. Nucleated cell counts per sample were estimated from amplification of reference gene primers within the assay. Sequence reads were collapsed and filtered to measure the absolute abundance of every unique TCRbeta CDR3 rearrangement. For each sample, productive Simpson clonality was calculated as the square root of Simpson's diversity index across productive rearrangements. As stored in TCRdb, this immuneACCESS dataset retains in-frame rearrangements with V and J assigned. A fraction of the clones does not appear; measured against another copy, unresolved V genes explain less than half of the discrepancy, and the remainder lacks a known reason. That table supplies the V and J calls and clone size; D and trimming were determined from the DNA. In all, the sample holds 120,000 or so clones, and roughly 87% of those were seen once. The ten top clones hold about 8% of the sample.

Sequences SGHRS (CDR1) and YFSETQ (CDR2) are obtained from the germline V gene. From its cysteine to its phenylalanine, the CDR3 spans 15 amino acids. Just CDR3 DNA is preserved here, 45 bases in frame from base 1. Relative to germline, V is 0 bases shorter and J is 0 bases shorter, with 10 bases between their ends. Paper-wide results and their limitations: How much clinical and demographic metadata was included differed by source and by participant, and the metadata was provided uncurated.

To note about this clone: No antigen is known for it. Base quality data are lacking; no much larger clone is found one base away.

Whole blood was collected in K2EDTA tubes by collaborating institutions according to the institutions' own protocols. For TCRbeta analysis, collaborators shipped samples as frozen whole blood, isolated PBMCs, or DNA extracted from either of those sample types. Rearrangement joined TRBV5-1 to TRBJ2-7; the best D guess is TRBD1, with 5 bases matching. What was sequenced was peripheral blood. The receptor's source is a human donor in a cohort sampled during active COVID-19. CDR3 region: CASSLGTSSSYEQYF. The nucleotide sequence is TGCGCCAGCAGCTTGGGGACATCAAGCTCCTACGAGCAGTACTTC.